The present entry profiles one T cell receptor (beta chain) with its context. No antigen is known for it. PCR amplification relied on 60 Vbeta primers (plus 13 Jbeta primers). Produced via immunoSEQ multiplex PCR; TCRdb's table is partial and in-frame only. This table has around 130,000 clones, 60% to 80% appearing once. These data come from a study of cytomegalovirus exposure and HLA in healthy donors. On the study more broadly: Among 150 million to 200 million T cells, an earlier analysis found roughly 100 million unique TCR beta sequences.

The germline CDR1 and CDR2 sequences are MNHEY and SMNVEV (reference sequence). J was trimmed by 6 bases and V by 3 bases; bases with no gene match: 3. The CDR3 spans 13 residues. Findings and limits, study-wide: A later analysis found TCR association rates differed by HLA locus, highest for DRB1 and lowest for HLA-C. In an earlier analysis, about 87% or about 30%: the productive usage of most TCR beta V segments. Some V segments, including TRBV6-2 and TRBV6-3, were excluded as indistinguishable.

V gene TRBV27 combines with J gene TRBJ2-7; TRBD1 matches 9 bases. Sequencing was performed on PBMCs. This TCR was sampled from a woman aged 55 to 70 in good health and CMV-seronegative. This CDR3 reads CASSLGTGCEQYF. The CDR3 DNA follows: TGTGCCAGCAGTTTGGGGACAGGGTGCGAGCAGTACTTC.